The 21 T cell receptor beta chains in this list originate from one sample, sequenced in a study of post-analysis software for immune sequencing data. These receptors have no known antigen. The study, taken as a whole, reports: TRBV segments more frequent in patients than in controls numbered several and included TRBV5-6, TRBV5-1 and TRBV20-1.

cDNA libraries for TCR beta contained unique molecular identifiers. TCRdb re-analysed the PCR reads in MiXCR, keeping a single row per CDR3 protein. Here the sample spans some 890,000 distinct CDR3 sequences, approximately 50% being singletons. Sequencing was done on a sample of blood. The receptors originated from a girl aged 10 to 17 with multiple sclerosis.

This clonotype was observed once. The V gene is TRBV29-1, the J gene TRBJ1-1; maybe TRBD1 (5 bases). Germline V CDR1 and CDR2: SQVTM, ANQGSEA. The CDR3 consists of 15 residues. The V end lost 2 bases, the J end lost 2 bases, and 15 bases lay between the germline ends. The CDR3 DNA follows: TGCAGCGTTGAATCCCGAGGGGAGTTCAACACTGAAGCTTTCTTT. It codes for CSVESRGEFNTEAFF. The entire variable domain, with the rest obtained from reference TRBV29-1 and TRBJ1-1, is as follows: SAVISQKPSRDICQRGTSLTIQCQVDSQVTMMFWYRQQPGQSLTLIATANQGSEATYESGFVIDKFPISRPNLTFSTLTVSNMSPEDSSIYLCSVESRGEFNTEAFFGQGTRLTVV.

In this sample, this clonotype turned up a few times. The chain is built from TRBV6-5 and TRBJ2-1; D tentatively fits TRBD1 or TRBD2 (5 bases each). Trimming took 5 bases from V and 3 from J, leaving 8 bases between them. Germline V gives CDR1 MNHEY, CDR2 SVGAGI. CDR3 length: 13 residues. Here the CDR3 reads CASSRDHYNEQFF. The CDR3 bases are TGTGCCAGCAGTCGGGACCACTACAATGAGCAGTTCTTC.

This rearrangement joins TRBV29-1 to TRBJ2-4, with D maybe TRBD2 (6 bases). The V gene's germline CDR1 is SQVTM and CDR2 ANQGSEA. The CDR3 loop spans 12 amino acids. The CDR3 here is CSFRERLNIQYF. The CDR3 nucleotides are TGCAGTTTCCGGGAGAGACTAAACATTCAGTACTTC.

The CDR3 DNA sequence: TGTGCCAGCCTGTTGGGAGCCGGTACGCAGTATTTT. Protein product: CASLLGAGTQYF. This chain links TRBV6-1 with TRBJ2-3; D is possibly TRBD2 (5 bases). The germline V gene encodes CDR1 MNHNS and CDR2 SASEGT. CDR3 size: 12 residues. Trimming cost V 8 bases and J 8 bases, with 14 bases left between them.

The chain recombines TRBV29-1 with TRBJ2-5, with a tentative D call TRBD1 (6 bases). Per germline, CDR1 SQVTM and CDR2 ANQGSEA. This CDR3 is built from 13 residues. V lost 3 bases and J lost 2, with 10 bases in between. In nucleotides, the CDR3 is TGCAGCGTTGACGAGGGACAACAAGAGACCCAGTACTTC. Translated, it gives CSVDEGQQETQYF.

V gene TRBV5-1 combines with J gene TRBJ2-7; 12 bases map to TRBD1. This CDR3 comprises 16 residues. Germline trimming cut 3 bases from V and 7 bases from J; bases unmatched to any gene: 11. Looked up from germline, CDR1 is SGHRS and CDR2 is YFSETQ. This CDR3 is CASSSTSGQGAGEQYF. The CDR3 coding sequence is TGCGCCAGCAGCTCAACTTCGGGACAGGGGGCAGGGGAGCAGTACTTC.

The chain combines TRBV5-1 with TRBJ2-6; 9 bases agree with TRBD1. CDR3 length equals 17 residues. Trimming removed 4 bases from V and 1 base from J; junction bases left unmatched: 6. The V gene's germline CDR1 is SGHRS and CDR2 YFSETQ. This chain's CDR3 is CASSPGTGPSGANVLTF. The CDR3, as DNA: TGCGCCAGCAGCCCCGGGACAGGGCCATCTGGGGCCAACGTCCTGACTTTC.

The rearrangement uses TRBV12-3 or TRBV12-4 and TRBJ1-1, with D tentatively TRBD1 (5 bases). The CDR3 runs 15 residues. Trimming stripped 5 bases from V and 2 bases from J, with 15 bases between. Here the CDR3 DNA reads TGTGCCAGCAGTGCCGGACATTTGGGTAACACTGAAGCTTTCTTT. It translates to CASSAGHLGNTEAFF.

The table lists this clonotype with a few counts. The chain links TRBV7-9 to TRBJ2-7; the D call may be TRBD1 or TRBD2 (5 bases each). V gave up 5 bases and J gave up 7 bases, with 15 bases separating them. The germline V gene has CDR1 SEHNR and CDR2 FQNEAQ (reference sequence). The CDR3 has 13 amino acids. The CDR3 DNA follows: TGTGCCAGCAGCCCTCCGGGGCGCAGGGAGCAGTACTTC. Translation: CASSPPGRREQYF.

This sequence joins TRBV20-1 and TRBJ1-2; D perhaps matches TRBD1 (5 bases). Germline V gene lookup returns CDR1 DFQATT and CDR2 SNEGSKA (reference sequence). This CDR3 comprises 14 residues. With 1 base removed from V and 2 bases from J, the gap between germline ends came to 11 bases. CDR3 residues: CSARVAGGNYGYTF. CDR3 sequence (DNA): TGCAGTGCTAGAGTAGCCGGGGGGAACTATGGCTACACCTTC.

The chain couples TRBV5-1 to TRBJ1-1; D gene ambiguous. V dropped 0 bases and J dropped 0 bases, with 12 bases sitting between them. CDR1 is SGHRS and CDR2 is YFSETQ in the germline V gene. The length of the CDR3 is 16 residues. CDR3: CASSLGPSVMNTEAFF. CDR3 coding DNA: TGCGCCAGCAGCTTGGGCCCCAGTGTCATGAACACTGAAGCTTTCTTT.

This clonotype was counted a few times. The CDR3 reads CSARARVGTEQYF. CDR3 sequence (DNA): TGCAGTGCTAGAGCCAGGGTCGGGACCGAGCAGTACTTC. The chain employs TRBV20-1 and TRBJ2-5; D tentatively fits TRBD1 or TRBD2 (5 bases each). The closer fit of TRBJ2-7 to the DNA end suggests the J call may be wrong. Per the germline V gene, CDR1 is DFQATT and CDR2 is SNEGSKA (reference sequence). This CDR3 contains 13 residues.

The V gene is TRBV5-5, the J gene TRBJ2-3; 14 nucleotides align to TRBD2. This CDR3 region has 16 residues. Germline values: CDR1 SGHKS, CDR2 YYEKEE (reference sequence). V dropped 4 bases and J dropped 2; count of bases not matched to a gene: 3. The CDR3 DNA reads as TGTGCCAGCAGCCAGGGACTAGCGGGAGCCACAGATACGCAGTATTTT. Encoded protein: CASSQGLAGATDTQYF.

This clonotype was counted only a few times. The V call is TRBV7-3, the J call TRBJ2-7; 9 bases are shared with TRBD1. In germline, CDR1 is SGHTA, CDR2 FQGTGA. With V trimmed by 5 bases and J by 7 bases, 12 bases remained unmatched. This CDR3 is built from 15 residues. CDR3 DNA: TGTGCCAGCAGCACAACCCCCGGGACAGGGATTGAGCAGTACTTC. This codes for CASSTTPGTGIEQYF. Complete variable domain (other parts from reference TRBV7-3 and TRBJ2-7): GAGVSQTPSNKVTEKGKYVELRCDPISGHTALYWYRQSLGQGPEFLIYFQGTGAADDSGLPNDRFFAVRPEGSVSTLKIQRTERGDSAVYLCASSTTPGTGIEQYFGPGTRLTVT.

J is TRBJ2-5 and V is TRBV15; D may be TRBD2 (6 bases). The CDR3 runs 12 residues. Per germline, CDR1 LNHNV and CDR2 YYDKDF (reference sequence). V was cut by 8 bases and J by 1 base, with 8 bases left in between. The CDR3, as DNA: TGTGCCACCCGGGACTTCCAAGAGACCCAGTACTTC. Residues: CATRDFQETQYF. Together with reference TRBV15 and TRBJ2-5, the CDR3 gives the full variable domain: DAMVIQNPRYQVTQFGKPVTLSCSQTLNHNVMYWYQQKSSQAPKLLFHYYDKDFNNEADTPDNFQSRRPNTSFCFLDIRSPGLGDTAMYLCATRDFQETQYFGPGTRLLVL.

The chain is built from TRBV3-1 and TRBJ2-1, with 15 bases lining up with TRBD2. The CDR3 runs to 18 residues. Germline V CDR1 and CDR2: LGHDT, YNNKEL (reference sequence). V lost 0 bases and J lost 9; bases outside the gene matches: 9. The CDR3 sequence: CASSQDRRTSGGVGEQFF. In DNA form, the CDR3 reads TGTGCCAGCAGCCAAGATCGGAGGACTAGCGGGGGGGTCGGTGAGCAGTTCTTC.

The genes are TRBV9 and TRBJ1-2; D possibly corresponds to TRBD1 (6 bases). CDR3 size: 15 residues. Germline lookup yields CDR1 SGDLS and CDR2 YYNGEE. The germline V and J ends were trimmed by 4 bases and 0 bases, with 13 bases remaining between them. CDR3 sequence (DNA): TGTGCCAGCAGCCCAGGACAGAGAGCTAACTATGGCTACACCTTC. This gives the protein CASSPGQRANYGYTF.

This clonotype was seen only a few times. The chain uses TRBV12-3 or TRBV12-4 and TRBJ2-5; TRBD2 matches at 11 bases. CDR3 length: 17 residues. After removal of 7 bases from V and 5 bases from J, the junction contained 15 bases not matched to a gene. This chain's CDR3 is CASNTGKLAGVRETQYF. CDR3 coding DNA: TGTGCCAGCAATACAGGGAAACTAGCGGGAGTCAGGGAGACCCAGTACTTC.

The gene calls are TRBV5-6 and TRBJ2-4; D ambiguous. Matching the DNA end better, TRBJ2-7 makes the J call doubtful. The germline V gene has CDR1 SGHDT and CDR2 YYEEEE. The CDR3 is 14 residues long. CDR3 region: CASNLDTERDEQYF. The CDR3 DNA reads as TGTGCCAGCAACTTAGACACGGAACGCGACGAGCAGTACTTC.

This clonotype was detected only once. The genes are TRBV7-2 and TRBJ2-5; the match to TRBD2 covers 7 bases. Trimming at V came to 4 bases and at J to 1 base, leaving 6 bases not matched to a gene. The CDR3 runs to 15 residues. Germline CDR1 is SGHTA and CDR2 is FQGNSA. This chain's CDR3 is CASSYTSSGQETQYF. The CDR3 nucleotides read TGTGCCAGCAGCTACACCTCTAGCGGCCAAGAGACCCAGTACTTC.

This chain connects TRBV13 to TRBJ2-7, with 9 bases identical to TRBD1. The V gene end was trimmed by 6 bases and the J gene end by 5 bases; junction bases not matched to a gene: 8. The CDR3 contains 14 residues. Germline V lookup: CDR1 PRHDT, CDR2 FYEKMQ (reference sequence). CDR3: CASRSGTGYHEQYF. CDR3 sequence (DNA): TGTGCCAGCAGGTCCGGGACAGGGTACCACGAGCAGTACTTC. Filled out from reference TRBV13 and TRBJ2-7, the complete variable domain reads AAGVIQSPRHLIKEKRETATLKCYPIPRHDTVYWYQQGPGQDPQFLISFYEKMQSDKGSIPDRFSAQQFSDYHSELNMSSLELGDSALYFCASRSGTGYHEQYFGPGTRLTVT.